Here is one T cell receptor beta chain with its context. Authors' analysis steps: Amplified reference gene primers provided the basis for estimating nucleated cell counts. Sequencing used immunoSEQ multiplex PCR; TCRdb keeps in-frame clones, though not all of them. D and trimming come from the DNA, and the V and J calls and clone size come from that table. The sample lists some 200,000 clones, about 85% occurring once. This entry belongs to a study of blood T cell repertoires in COVID-19. Study-level background: Material from acute and convalescent COVID-19 was sourced from the United States, Italy and Spain. T cells, B-cell-depleted T cells, or PBMCs provided the cDNA or gDNA that served as material.

Germline lookup yields CDR1 SGHTA and CDR2 FQGNSA. V was trimmed by 4 bases and J by 9 bases, leaving 13 bases between them. The CDR3 runs to 14 residues. The chain couples TRBV7-2 to TRBJ1-6, with a weak D call TRBD1 (6 bases). The receptor was isolated from a woman aged 80 or over with acute or convalescent COVID-19. The specimen sequenced was peripheral blood. The CDR3, as DNA: TGTGCCAGCAGCTCAACAGGGTTGGCTTCACCCCTCCACTTT. Translation: CASSSTGLASPLHF.